Listed below are T cell receptor beta chains from one sample, sequenced in a study of blood T cell repertoires in COVID-19. Libraries were prepared by immunoSEQ multiplex PCR; TCRdb keeps only in-frame clonotypes and omits some of them. The profile shows around 250,000 clones, 86% of them singletons. The sample consisted of peripheral blood. All receptors derive from a woman between 25 and 40 years old with active or convalescent COVID-19. Both conserved end residues are part of each CDR3. A D gene is named only where the DNA matches it firmly. Rows may omit the clone size; those that give it use once, few, many or a size class.

>TRBJ1-4|NA|NA|TRBV7-2
CASSLVAGFDEKLFF
TGTGCCAGCAGCTTAGTAGCAGGGTTTGATGAAAAACTGTTTTTT
>TRBJ1-3|once|NA|TRBV7-8
CASSYRGGNTIYF
TGTGCCAGCAGTTACCGGGGGGGAAACACCATATATTTT
>TRBJ2-1|NA|NA|TRBV7-7
CASSQGRDREQFF
TGTGCTAGCAGCCAAGGGAGGGACAGGGAGCAGTTCTTC
>TRBJ1-2|NA|NA|TRBV4-3
CASSQDYQGNYGYTF
TGCGCCAGCAGCCAAGATTACCAGGGCAACTATGGCTACACCTTC
>TRBJ2-3|NA|TRBD2|TRBV3-1/TRBV3-2
CASSQVRGGTDTQYF
TGTGCCAGCAGCCAAGTGCGGGGGGGAACAGATACGCAGTATTTT
>TRBJ2-7|NA|NA|TRBV7-2
CASRPGSSTGYEQYF
TGTGCCAGCAGGCCGGGGTCCAGTACCGGCTACGAGCAGTACTTC
>TRBJ2-3|once|NA|TRBV11-2
CASSLGRRDTDTQYF
TGTGCCAGCAGCTTAGGCAGGCGGGACACAGATACGCAGTATTTT
>TRBJ2-2|NA|TRBD2|TRBV3-1/TRBV3-2
CASSRGGVGELFF
TGTGCCAGCAGCCGGGGGGGTGTCGGGGAGCTGTTTTTT
>TRBJ1-1|NA|NA|TRBV5-8
CASSSAGTAVAFF
TGTGCCAGCAGCTCTGCCGGGACTGCGGTGGCTTTCTTT
>TRBJ2-1|NA|NA|TRBV12-5
CASGLGRDNEQFF
TGTGCTAGTGGCTTGGGGCGGGACAATGAGCAGTTCTTC
>TRBJ2-3|once|TRBD2|TRBV7-2
CASRKGGSGGTDTQYF
TGTGCCAGCAGAAAAGGAGGGAGCGGGGGCACAGATACGCAGTATTTT
>TRBJ1-6|NA|NA|TRBV7-9
CASSLALSGASPLHF
TGTGCCAGCAGCTTAGCCCTATCAGGGGCCTCACCCCTCCACTTT
>TRBJ2-2|once|NA|TRBV11-3
CASSSGSGFANTGELFF
TGTGCCAGCAGCTCGGGTTCCGGGTTCGCGAACACCGGGGAGCTGTTTTTT